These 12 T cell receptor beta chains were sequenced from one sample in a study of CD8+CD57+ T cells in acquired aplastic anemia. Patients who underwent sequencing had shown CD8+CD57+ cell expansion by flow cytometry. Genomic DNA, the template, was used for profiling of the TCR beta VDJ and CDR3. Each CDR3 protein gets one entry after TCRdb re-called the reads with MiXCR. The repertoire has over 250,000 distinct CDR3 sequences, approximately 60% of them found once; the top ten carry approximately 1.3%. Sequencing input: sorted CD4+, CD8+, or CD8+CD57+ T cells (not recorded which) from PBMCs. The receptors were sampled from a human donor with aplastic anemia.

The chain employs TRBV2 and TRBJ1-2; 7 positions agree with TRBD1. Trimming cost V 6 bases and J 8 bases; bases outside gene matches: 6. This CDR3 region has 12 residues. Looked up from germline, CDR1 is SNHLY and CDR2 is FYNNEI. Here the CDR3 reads CASRETGVGYTF. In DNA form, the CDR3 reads TGTGCCAGCAGAGAAACAGGGGTCGGCTACACCTTC.

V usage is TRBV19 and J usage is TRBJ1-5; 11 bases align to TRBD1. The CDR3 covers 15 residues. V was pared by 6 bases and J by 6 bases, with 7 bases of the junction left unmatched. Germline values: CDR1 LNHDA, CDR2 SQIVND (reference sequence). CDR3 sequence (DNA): TGTGCCAGTAGCTCTCGGACAGGGGGCGTTCAGCCCCAGCATTTT. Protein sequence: CASSSRTGGVQPQHF.

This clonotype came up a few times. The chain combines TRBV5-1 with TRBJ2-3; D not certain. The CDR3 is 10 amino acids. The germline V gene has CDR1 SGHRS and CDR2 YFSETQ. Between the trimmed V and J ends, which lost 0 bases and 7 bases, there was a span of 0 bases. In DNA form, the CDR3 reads TGCGCCAGCAGCTTGGATACGCAGTATTTT. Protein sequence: CASSLDTQYF.

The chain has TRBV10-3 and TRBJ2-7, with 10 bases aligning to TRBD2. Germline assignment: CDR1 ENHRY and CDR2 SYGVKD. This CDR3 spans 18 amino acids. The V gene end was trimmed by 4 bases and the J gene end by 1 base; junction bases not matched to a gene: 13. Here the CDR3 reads CAISAVIGGTSASYEQYF. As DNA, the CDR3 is TGTGCCATCAGTGCGGTCATTGGGGGGACTAGCGCATCCTACGAGCAGTACTTC.

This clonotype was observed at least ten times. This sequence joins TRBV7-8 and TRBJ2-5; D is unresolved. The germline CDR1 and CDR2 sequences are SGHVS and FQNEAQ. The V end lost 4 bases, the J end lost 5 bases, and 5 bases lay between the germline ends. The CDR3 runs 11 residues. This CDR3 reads CASSSHETQYF. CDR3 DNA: TGTGCCAGCAGCTCTCATGAGACCCAGTACTTC.

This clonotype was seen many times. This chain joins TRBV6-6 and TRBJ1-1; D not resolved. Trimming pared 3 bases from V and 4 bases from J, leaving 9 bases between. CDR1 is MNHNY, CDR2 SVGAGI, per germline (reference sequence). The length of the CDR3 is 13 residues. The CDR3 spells CASSYLSTTEAFF. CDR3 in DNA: TGTGCCAGCAGTTATCTCAGCACCACTGAAGCTTTCTTT.

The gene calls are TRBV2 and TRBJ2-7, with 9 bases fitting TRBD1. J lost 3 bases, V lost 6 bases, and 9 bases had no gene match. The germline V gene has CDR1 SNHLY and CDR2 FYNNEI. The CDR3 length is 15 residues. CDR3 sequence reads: CASRTTGQGVYEQYF. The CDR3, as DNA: TGTGCCAGCAGAACCACGGGACAGGGTGTCTACGAGCAGTACTTC.

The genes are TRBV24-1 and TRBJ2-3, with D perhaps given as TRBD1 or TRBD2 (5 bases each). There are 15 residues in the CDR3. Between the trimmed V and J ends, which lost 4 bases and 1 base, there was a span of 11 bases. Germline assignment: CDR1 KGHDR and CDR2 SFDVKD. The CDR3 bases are TGTGCCACCAGTGAGTTCGGGGACCGCACAGATACGCAGTATTTT. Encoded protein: CATSEFGDRTDTQYF.

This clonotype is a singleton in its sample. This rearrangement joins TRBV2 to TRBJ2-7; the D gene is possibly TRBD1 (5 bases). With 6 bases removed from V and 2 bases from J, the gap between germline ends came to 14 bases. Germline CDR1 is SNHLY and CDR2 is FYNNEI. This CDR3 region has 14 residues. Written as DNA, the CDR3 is TGTGCCAGCAGCCCCAGGGCGGCCCCCTACGAGCAGTACTTC. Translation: CASSPRAAPYEQYF.

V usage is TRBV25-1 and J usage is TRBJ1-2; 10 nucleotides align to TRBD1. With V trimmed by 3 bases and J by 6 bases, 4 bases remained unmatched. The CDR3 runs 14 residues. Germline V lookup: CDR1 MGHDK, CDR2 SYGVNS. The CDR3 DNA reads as TGTGCCAGCAGTGACGTCGACAGGGGGCATGGCTACACCTTC. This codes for CASSDVDRGHGYTF.

CDR3 in DNA: TGCAGTGCCGATTGGACAGCTGGCTACACCTTC. It codes for CSADWTAGYTF. The rearrangement links TRBV20-1 to TRBJ1-2; TRBD1 might be the D (6 bases). Trimming removed 6 bases from V and 7 bases from J, with 12 bases in between. The CDR3 spans 11 residues. Germline V gene sequence: CDR1 DFQATT, CDR2 SNEGSKA (reference sequence).

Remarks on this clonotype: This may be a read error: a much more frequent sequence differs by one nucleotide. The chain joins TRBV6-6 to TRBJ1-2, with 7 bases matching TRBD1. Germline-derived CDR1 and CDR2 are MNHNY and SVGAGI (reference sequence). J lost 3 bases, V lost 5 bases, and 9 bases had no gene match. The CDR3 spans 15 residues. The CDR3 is CASSHLDRKYYGYTF. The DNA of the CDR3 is TGTGCCAGCAGTCACCTGGACAGGAAATACTATGGCTACACCTTC.